This TCR beta chain emerged from a study of blood T cell repertoires in COVID-19 (dated by TCRdb to 2018 to 2020). With regard to the full study: The collaborator samples originated in the United States, Italy and Spain and spanned the acute and convalescent phases of COVID-19. The material from the prospective study consisted of cDNA or gDNA derived from T cells, B-cell-depleted T cells, or PBMCs. Subjects who had been exposed to COVID-19, were actively infected with it, or had recovered from it provided the deeply sampled blood TCRbeta repertoires that made up the dataset. The repertoires were released in a freely available public database intended as a resource for research on the immune response to SARS-CoV-2. The samples were drawn from two sources: the first 160 participants of the ongoing ImmuneRACE study, and approximately 1,300 subjects contributed by 6 global collaborators. Nearly every sample came with metadata listing a de-identified subject ID, COVID-19 status, age in years and sex. Where available, HLA class I and class II types were taken from metadata supplied by the sample provider and were not determined by assay-based typing. Study-wide findings and limitations: The quantity of clinical and demographic metadata differed by source and by participant and was supplied without curation.

From its cysteine to its phenylalanine, the CDR3 spans 16 amino acids. Kept here is only the CDR3 DNA, which spans 48 bases and is read in frame from base 1. V drops 0 bases and J drops 8 bases, leaving 19 bases in between. Taken from the germline V gene, the CDR1 and CDR2 loops are MNHEY and SVGAGI. In the case of this clone: Its antigen is unknown. Per-base qualities were not stored, and no clone one base away is much larger.

TCRbeta CDR3 regions were amplified from genomic DNA using the immunoSEQ Assay, a bias-controlled multiplex PCR. In the original analysis: Nucleated cell counts per sample were estimated from amplification of reference gene primers within the assay. Sequence reads were collapsed and filtered to measure the absolute abundance of every unique TCRbeta CDR3 rearrangement. For each sample, productive Simpson clonality was calculated as the square root of Simpson's diversity index over productive rearrangements. Drawn from immuneACCESS, this table holds only the in-frame rearrangements with V and J called that TCRdb kept. Clones are partly lost; checked studies trace under half to an unresolved V gene and leave the rest unexplained. The V and J calls and the clone size are those of that table, but D and trimming were determined from the DNA. In all, the sample holds 80,000 to 130,000 clones, and approximately 90% of those were seen once. 0.85% to 1% of the sample is held by the ten biggest clonotypes.

Whole blood was collected in K2EDTA tubes by collaborating institutions according to the institutions' own protocols. Collaborator samples were shipped for TCRbeta analysis as frozen whole blood, isolated PBMCs, or DNA extracted from either sample type. Here the chain combines TRBV6-5 and TRBJ1-2; tentative D gene TRBD1, with 6 bases matching. The material sequenced was peripheral blood. The sequence derives from a man aged 60 to 69 with acute or convalescent COVID-19. CDR3 region: CASSYSVARGFEGYTF. In nucleotide form, the sequence is TGTGCCAGCAGTTACTCCGTAGCCAGGGGTTTTGAAGGCTACACCTTC.